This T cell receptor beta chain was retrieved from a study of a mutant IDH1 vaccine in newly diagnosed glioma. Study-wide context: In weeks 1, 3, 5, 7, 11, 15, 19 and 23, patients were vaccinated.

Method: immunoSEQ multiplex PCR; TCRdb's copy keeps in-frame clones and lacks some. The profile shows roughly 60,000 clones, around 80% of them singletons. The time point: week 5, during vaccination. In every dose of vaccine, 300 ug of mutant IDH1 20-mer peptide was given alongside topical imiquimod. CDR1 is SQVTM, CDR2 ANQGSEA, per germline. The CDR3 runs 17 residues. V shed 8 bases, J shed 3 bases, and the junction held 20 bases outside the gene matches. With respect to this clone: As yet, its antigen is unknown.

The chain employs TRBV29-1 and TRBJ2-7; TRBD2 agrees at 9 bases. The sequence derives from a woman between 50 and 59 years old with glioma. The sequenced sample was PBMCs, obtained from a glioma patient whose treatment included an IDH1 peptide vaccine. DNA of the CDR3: TGCAGCTATTTGGAGCGGGGGGCCTTAACCCCGTACTACGAGCAGTACTTC. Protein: CSYLERGALTPYYEQYF.